These 10 T cell receptor beta chains share one sample of origin, sequenced in a study of blood T cell repertoires in COVID-19. Here immunoSEQ multiplex PCR was the method, and the copy in TCRdb shows in-frame clones only, minus some. The sample lists 150,000 to 200,000 clones, around 77% seen once, with roughly 17% in the top ten. The sequenced material came from peripheral blood. All receptors come from a man aged 55 to 70 with active or convalescent COVID-19.

The rearrangement uses TRBV28 and TRBJ2-3, with 12 positions matching TRBD2. This CDR3 region has 14 residues. The germline V gene encodes CDR1 MDHEN and CDR2 SYDVKM. The trim removed 5 bases at V and 5 bases at J, leaving 2 bases unmatched. The CDR3 protein is CASSRTSGVDTQYF. The CDR3 DNA sequence: TGTGCCAGCAGTCGGACTAGCGGGGTAGATACGCAGTATTTT.

This clone has a handful of counts. The chain has TRBV28 and TRBJ1-5; D gene unclear. Trimming shortened V by 5 bases and J by 5 bases, and 4 bases separated the two germline ends. Germline V lookup: CDR1 MDHEN, CDR2 SYDVKM. This CDR3 is 11 amino acids long. The CDR3 reads CASSQDQPQHF. CDR3 DNA: TGTGCCAGCAGTCAGGATCAGCCCCAGCATTTT.

This chain joins TRBV7-2 and TRBJ2-7, with 8 bases lining up with TRBD1. This CDR3 contains 15 residues. Germline V gene lookup returns CDR1 SGHTA and CDR2 FQGNSA. The trim removed 5 bases at V and 7 bases at J, leaving 13 bases unmatched. CDR3 in amino acids: CASSAPTRGPGEQYF. CDR3 in DNA: TGTGCCAGCAGCGCTCCCACCAGGGGGCCGGGTGAGCAGTACTTC.

This rearrangement joins TRBV7-3 to TRBJ2-5; 7 bases agree with TRBD1. Per the germline V gene, CDR1 is SGHTA and CDR2 is FQGTGA. V lost 5 bases and J lost 4; bases outside the gene matches: 10. The CDR3 spans 15 residues. The CDR3 loop is CASSPRGPLGETQYF. In nucleotides, the CDR3 is TGTGCCAGCAGCCCGAGGGGGCCTCTGGGAGAGACCCAGTACTTC.

The chain uses TRBV11-2 and TRBJ2-7, with D possibly TRBD2 on 5 matching bases. CDR3 length equals 14 residues. With 1 base removed from V and 0 bases from J, the gap between germline ends came to 7 bases. Germline CDR1 and CDR2: SGHAT and FQNNGV. Written as DNA, the CDR3 is TGTGCCAGCAGCTTAGCGAGGGCCTCCTACGAGCAGTACTTC. Its protein is CASSLARASYEQYF.

The chain has TRBV5-4 and TRBJ2-4; tentative D call: TRBD2 (5 bases). Germline CDR1 and CDR2: SGHNT and YYREEE (reference sequence). The V end lost 0 bases, the J end lost 9 bases, and 7 bases lay between the germline ends. CDR3 length equals 12 residues. Written as DNA, the CDR3 is TGTGCCAGCAGCTTGGAGCGGTCCATTCAGTACTTC. Translation: CASSLERSIQYF.

This clone was picked up a small number of times. The chain carries TRBV11-2 and TRBJ2-5; 9 bases align to TRBD2. The CDR3 consists of 16 residues. The junction had 11 bases not matched to a gene; V was cut back by 2 bases and J by 7 bases. The germline V gene has CDR1 SGHAT and CDR2 FQNNGV. CDR3 in amino acids: CASSLMAGGPLGTQYF. CDR3 sequence (DNA): TGTGCCAGCAGCTTAATGGCGGGAGGGCCTTTGGGGACCCAGTACTTC.

There are a few counts of this clone. The genes are TRBV7-9 and TRBJ1-2; weak D call: TRBD1 (5 bases). The CDR3 contains 13 residues. Deletions cut 3 bases from V and 8 bases from J, with 13 bases between. Germline V CDR1 and CDR2: SEHNR, FQNEAQ (reference sequence). The CDR3 spells CASSLDAGHGYTF. The CDR3 nucleotides are TGTGCCAGCAGCTTGGACGCAGGGCACGGCTACACCTTC.

V is TRBV4-3 and J is TRBJ2-7, with D uncertain. V lost 2 bases and J 6 bases, leaving 11 bases between the germline ends. From germline, CDR1 is LGHNA and CDR2 YSLEER. The CDR3 consists of 13 residues. CDR3 sequence reads: CASSQIIYSEQYF. CDR3 bases: TGCGCCAGCAGCCAAATAATCTACTCCGAGCAGTACTTC.

The rearrangement uses TRBV5-5 and TRBJ1-1; TRBD1 agrees at 7 bases. The CDR3 has 14 residues. Germline trimming cut 2 bases from V and 3 bases from J; bases unmatched to any gene: 4. Germline values: CDR1 SGHKS, CDR2 YYEKEE (reference sequence). CDR3 sequence reads: CASSFQGVDTEAFF. The DNA of the CDR3 is TGTGCCAGCAGCTTTCAGGGGGTGGACACTGAAGCTTTCTTT.